A single T cell receptor beta chain is shown here with its context. From germline, CDR1 is SGHRS and CDR2 YFSETQ. This CDR3 has 15 amino acids. V lost 4 bases and J 4 bases, leaving 17 bases between the germline ends. For TCRbeta, the library was prepared with unique molecular identifiers. TCRdb reprocessed the PCR reads via MiXCR and lists one record per CDR3 protein. The sample contains about 400,000 distinct CDR3 sequences, about 14% of which appear only once. This sample stems from a study of T-cell reconstitution after alpha-beta-depleted transplantation in children. The chain is built from TRBV5-1 and TRBJ1-1; D gene uncertain. The TCR originated in a human donor who donated a stem cell graft to a child with Fanconi anemia. Sequencing used PBMCs, obtained from the stem cell graft. The CDR3 loop is CASSLELIVGTEAFF. CDR3 DNA sequence: TGCGCCAGCAGCCTGGAATTAATAGTAGGCACTGAAGCTTTCTTT. The full variable domain, completed using reference TRBV5-1 and TRBJ1-1, is KAGVTQTPRYLIKTRGQQVTLSCSPISGHRSVSWYQQTPGQGLQFLFEYFSETQRNKGNFPGRFSGRQFSNSRSEMNVSTLELGDSALYLCASSLELIVGTEAFFGQGTRLTVV.